This entry features one T cell receptor (beta chain) sequence. The data are from a study of human T cells and chemical hapten exposure. Overall study context: Patch tests applied 0.01% DPC to the upper back, read at 6 days.

TCRdb re-derived calls from the RACE reads in MiXCR, one entry per CDR3 protein. The data hold about 87,000 distinct CDR3 sequences, with around 10% observed a single time. V gave up 4 bases and J gave up 7 bases; unmatched junction bases: 6. Germline loops: CDR1 SGHRS, CDR2 YFSETQ. The CDR3 covers 14 residues. Time point specified: pre-sensitization, week 0. Stated treatment: therapeutic diphenylcyclopropenone sensitization with weekly scalp DPC. V is TRBV5-1 and J is TRBJ2-1; 9 bases fit TRBD1. The clonotype comes from a woman in her 40s with alopecia areata. Some clones in this sample may be carry-over from other donors' samples. Sequencing used whole blood, obtained in connection with sensitization to the hapten diphenylcyclopropenone (DPC). The CDR3 nucleotides are TGCGCCAGCAGCCACTGGGACAGGGCGAATGAGCAGTTCTTC. Translation gives CASSHWDRANEQFF. The full variable domain, with the rest looked up from reference TRBV5-1 and TRBJ2-1, is KAGVTQTPRYLIKTRGQQVTLSCSPISGHRSVSWYQQTPGQGLQFLFEYFSETQRNKGNFPGRFSGRQFSNSRSEMNVSTLELGDSALYLCASSHWDRANEQFFGPGTRLTVL.